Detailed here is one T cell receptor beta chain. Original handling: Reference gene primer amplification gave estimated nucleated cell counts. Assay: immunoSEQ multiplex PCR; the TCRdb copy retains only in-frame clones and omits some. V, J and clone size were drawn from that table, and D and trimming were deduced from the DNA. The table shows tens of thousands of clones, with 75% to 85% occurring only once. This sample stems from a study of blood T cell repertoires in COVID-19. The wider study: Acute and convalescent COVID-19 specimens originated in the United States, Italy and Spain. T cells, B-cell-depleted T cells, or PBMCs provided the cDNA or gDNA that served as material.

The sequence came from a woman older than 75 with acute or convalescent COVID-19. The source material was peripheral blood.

The CDR3, as DNA: TGTGCCAGCTCACCAGCGGGGGGGCTTGAGCCCCAGCATTTT. Its protein product is CASSPAGGLEPQHF. This chain uses TRBV18 with TRBJ1-5; tentative D call: TRBD1 (6 bases). V lost 2 bases and J 8 bases, leaving 13 bases between the germline ends. Germline V gene lookup returns CDR1 KGHSH and CDR2 LQKENI. CDR3 length: 14 amino acids.